What follows are 22 T cell receptor beta chains derived from one specimen sequenced in a study of spatial heterogeneity in lung cancer. TCRdb ran MiXCR on the 5' RACE reads and lists one entry per CDR3 protein. This repertoire shows about 12,000 distinct CDR3 sequences, 5.5% to 8% found once; its top ten account for 10%. As for time point: sample taken at primary tumor resection. Tumor, nontumor lung or frozen PBMC supplied whole RNA, sequenced without sorting. The sample here was normal lung tissue next to the tumor, taken at surgery. The receptors here all came from a male donor with early-stage non-small cell lung cancer.

This clonotype was picked up many times. As an off-target read in a library built for alpha chains, this beta chain has a frequency of little significance. J is TRBJ2-7 and V is TRBV6-5; TRBD2 matches 13 bases. The CDR3 loop spans 15 amino acids. The germline gives CDR1 MNHEY, CDR2 SVGAGI. The V and J ends lost 5 bases and 3 bases, in that order; junction bases with no gene match: 4. CDR3 nucleotide sequence: TGTGCCAGCAGTCCCCGGACTAGCGGGGGCTACGAGCAGTACTTC. Protein: CASSPRTSGGYEQYF.

This clonotype was seen repeatedly, ten times or more. This beta chain came through as a stray read in a library set up for alpha chains, and its size says little. The V and J genes are TRBV12-3 or TRBV12-4 and TRBJ2-5; 10 nucleotides align to TRBD2. This CDR3 contains 13 residues. V shed 6 bases, J shed 4 bases, and the junction held 2 bases outside the gene matches. Here the CDR3 reads CASSWTSGETQYF. CDR3 in DNA: TGTGCCAGCAGCTGGACTAGCGGAGAGACCCAGTACTTC.

This clonotype has at least ten counts. A library made for alpha chains picked up this beta chain off target, so its size means little. The CDR3 is CASSTRGGENGYTF. CDR3 nucleotides: TGTGCCAGCAGCACCAGGGGGGGTGAGAATGGCTACACCTTC. This chain uses TRBV12-3 or TRBV12-4 with TRBJ1-2, with 7 bases matching TRBD1. CDR3 length equals 14 residues. The J segment lost 6 bases and the V segment lost 6 bases, leaving 10 bases of the junction unmatched.

Relative to its sample, this clonotype is medium-sized. With the library built for alpha chains, this beta chain is off target and its frequency is not meaningful. CDR3 nucleotides: TGCGCCAGCAGCTTGAGGACTAGCCGAAACTCCTACAATGAGCAGTTCTTC. Protein product: CASSLRTSRNSYNEQFF. This rearrangement joins TRBV5-1 to TRBJ2-1; TRBD2 agrees at 8 bases. The ends lost 1 base at V and 0 bases at J; junction bases unmatched: 6. Germline-derived CDR1 and CDR2 are SGHRS and YFSETQ. This CDR3 contains 17 residues.

This clonotype was recorded at least ten times. Since the library was made to target alpha chains, this beta chain is a stray read and its abundance is not meaningful. The chain combines TRBV6-1 with TRBJ2-2; D unclear. The germline CDR1 and CDR2 sequences are MNHNS and SASEGT. The CDR3 length is 13 residues. Trimming cost V 7 bases and J 0 bases, with 6 bases left between them. Written as DNA, the CDR3 is TGTGCCAGCAAGGGCCCGAACACCGGGGAGCTGTTTTTT. Protein: CASKGPNTGELFF.

This clonotype was observed at least ten times. Little can be read into the size of this beta chain, an off-target read in a library designed for alpha chains. CDR3: CSAPWESGTGELFF. CDR3 coding DNA: TGCAGTGCCCCCTGGGAGAGTGGGACCGGGGAGCTGTTTTTT. The chain has TRBV20-1 and TRBJ2-2, with a weak D call TRBD2 (5 bases). Germline V gene sequence: CDR1 DFQATT, CDR2 SNEGSKA (reference sequence). CDR3 length: 14 amino acids. V was shortened by 6 bases and J by 5 bases, with 16 bases between the two germline ends.

Ten or more counts support this clonotype. The library was prepared for alpha chains; this beta chain is a stray read, so its frequency means little. V is TRBV6-2 or TRBV6-3 and J is TRBJ2-1, with unresolved D. Per the germline V gene, CDR1 is MNHEY and CDR2 is SVGEGT. Trimming shortened V by 10 bases and J by 5 bases, and 21 bases separated the two germline ends. There are 15 residues in the CDR3. Written as DNA, the CDR3 is TGTGCCACCCTCCCCCTCGACCGGACGGACAATGAGCAGTTCTTC. Amino acids: CATLPLDRTDNEQFF.

This clonotype was counted many times. A library prepared for alpha chains yielded this beta chain as an off-target read; its size is of little meaning. The J gene is TRBJ2-5, the V gene TRBV12-3 or TRBV12-4, with 14 bases matching TRBD2. Trimming took 3 bases from V and 5 from J; bases not matched to a gene: 5. This CDR3 has 16 amino acids. The CDR3 sequence is CASSLRGLAGAETQYF. CDR3 sequence (DNA): TGTGCCAGCAGTTTGAGGGGACTAGCGGGAGCCGAGACCCAGTACTTC.

This clonotype is deemed medium-sized (0.01 to 0.1%). This beta chain is a stray read from a library made for alpha chains; its abundance is not meaningful. The rearrangement links TRBV6-5 to TRBJ2-2; D unresolved. Germline loops: CDR1 MNHEY, CDR2 SVGAGI. The CDR3 length is 14 residues. The ends were cut back, 2 bases at V and 4 bases at J, with 8 bases in the middle. The CDR3 region is CASSYSQTTGELFF. The CDR3 DNA is TGTGCCAGCAGTTACAGCCAGACCACCGGGGAGCTGTTTTTT.

Only a few counts were recorded for this clonotype. At one end, the junction sequence differs from germline, possibly due to a read error. This beta chain lies outside the target of a library built for alpha chains; its clone size means little. V gene TRBV7-6 combines with J gene TRBJ2-7; D is perhaps TRBD1 or TRBD2 (6 bases each). The CDR3 totals 12 residues. CDR1 SGHVS and CDR2 FNYEAQ come from the germline V gene. For the CDR3, the DNA is TGTGCCAGCGCGGGACACGAACAGTTACCGGACTTC. It codes for CASAGHEQLPDF.

Relative to its sample, this clonotype is large. With the library built for alpha chains, this beta chain is off target and its frequency is not meaningful. V is TRBV6-4 and J is TRBJ2-2; possible D gene TRBD2, 5 bases. CDR1 and CDR2 from the germline V gene are MRHNA and SNTAGT. The CDR3 sequence is 13 residues long. V lost 3 bases and J 4 bases, leaving 6 bases between the germline ends. CDR3 DNA sequence: TGTGCCAGCAGTGAGGACTCCACCGGGGAGCTGTTTTTT. Protein sequence: CASSEDSTGELFF.

In regard to this clonotype: A much larger clone differs from this one at a single base, so this may be a read error. Because this beta chain is a stray read in a library intended to capture alpha chains, its abundance should not be given much weight. This chain links TRBV2 with TRBJ1-1; possibly TRBD1 for D (5 bases). The CDR3 sequence is 15 residues long. V shed 3 bases and J shed 1 base, with 12 bases lying between them. CDR1 and CDR2 from the germline V gene are SNHLY and FYNNEI. The DNA for the CDR3 is TGTGCCAGCAGTGACCCGGGGGGGACGAACACTGAAGCTTTCTTT. This sequence encodes CASSDPGGTNTEAFF. The full variable domain, in which reference TRBV2 and TRBJ1-1 provide the parts outside the CDR3, is EPEVTQTPSHQVTQMGQEVILRCVPISNHLYFYWYRQILGQKVEFLVSFYNNEISEKSEIFDDQFSVERPDGSNFTLKIRSTKLEDSAMYFCASSDPGGTNTEAFFGQGTRLTVV.

This clonotype appeared many times. A read error may account for a junction end that differs from germline. Because the library targeted alpha chains, this beta chain is an off-target read whose size means little. The V call is TRBV2, the J call TRBJ2-1, with D tentatively TRBD1 or TRBD2 (5 bases each). The CDR3 has 13 amino acids. Germline loops: CDR1 SNHLY, CDR2 FYNNEI. Here the CDR3 reads CASTEGVGTGQFF. The CDR3 DNA reads as TGTGCCAGCACTGAAGGGGTAGGGACGGGGCAGTTCTTC.

This clonotype was seen a handful of times. Found in a library prepared for alpha chains, this beta chain is an off-target read, and its abundance has little meaning. V gene TRBV5-6 combines with J gene TRBJ1-1, with D possibly matching TRBD1 (6 bases). The germline V gene encodes CDR1 SGHDT and CDR2 YYEEEE. V dropped 3 bases and J dropped 10 bases, with 22 bases sitting between them. The CDR3 loop spans 15 amino acids. CDR3 region: CASSSLLTGGSGAFF. DNA for the CDR3: TGTGCCAGCAGCTCTTTACTGACAGGCGGTTCGGGAGCTTTCTTT.

This clonotype was found many times. Found in a library prepared for alpha chains, this beta chain is an off-target read, and its abundance has little meaning. The chain uses TRBV18 and TRBJ1-2; a weak D match, TRBD1 (5 bases). The CDR3 consists of 14 residues. V lost 0 bases and J lost 4, with 9 bases in between. From germline, CDR1 is KGHSH and CDR2 LQKENI. The CDR3 DNA sequence: TGTGCCAGCTCACCACCGACAGAATCCTATGGCTACACCTTC. It translates to CASSPPTESYGYTF. Looking up the rest from reference TRBV18 and TRBJ1-2 gives the full variable domain: NAGVMQNPRHLVRRRGQEARLRCSPMKGHSHVYWYRQLPEEGLKFMVYLQKENIIDESGMPKERFSAEFPKEGPSILRIQQVVRGDSAAYFCASSPPTESYGYTFGSGTRLTVV.

Note on this clonotype: This beta chain is a stray read from a library made for alpha chains; its abundance is not meaningful. The chain employs TRBV30 and TRBJ1-1, with D hard to call. The CDR3 spans 16 residues. V gave up 0 bases and J gave up 6 bases, with 20 bases separating them. CDR1 and CDR2 (germline): GTSNPN, SVGIG (reference sequence). CDR3 protein: CAWSVLPPPRVAEAFF. CDR3 sequence (DNA): TGTGCCTGGAGTGTTCTGCCCCCCCCGCGGGTAGCTGAAGCTTTCTTT.

Relative to its sample, this clonotype is medium-sized. This beta chain is off target for a library built for alpha chains, so its abundance means little. The chain is built from TRBV6-5 and TRBJ2-2; D may be TRBD2 (6 bases). The CDR3 loop spans 16 amino acids. CDR1 is MNHEY, CDR2 SVGAGI, per germline. V was trimmed by 2 bases and J by 4 bases, leaving 14 bases between them. Here the CDR3 DNA reads TGTGCCAGCAGTTACCTTGGGGGGAGTGCCACCGGGGAGCTGTTTTTT. Translation gives CASSYLGGSATGELFF.

This clonotype is judged medium-sized. For a library built for alpha chains, this beta chain is a stray read; little rests on its size. This chain connects TRBV12-3 or TRBV12-4 to TRBJ2-1, with TRBD1 matching over 7 bases. The length of the CDR3 is 14 residues. V trimming: 2 bases; J trimming: 7 bases; junction bases outside the gene matches: 5. The CDR3 spells CASSLRTGANEQFF. Here the CDR3 DNA reads TGTGCCAGCAGTTTAAGGACAGGAGCGAATGAGCAGTTCTTC.

Of note for this clonotype: Little can be read into the size of this beta chain, an off-target read in a library designed for alpha chains. V and J are TRBV28 and TRBJ2-3; D may be TRBD1 (5 bases). This CDR3 is built from 15 residues. CDR1 MDHEN and CDR2 SYDVKM come from the germline V gene. The V gene lost 5 bases and the J gene lost 1 base, with 13 bases spanning the gap. The DNA for the CDR3 is TGTGCCAGCAGTGTCCCGGTAGGGGGCACAGATACGCAGTATTTT. This translates into CASSVPVGGTDTQYF.

This clonotype was picked up many times. This beta chain was picked up by a library intended for alpha chains and is off target, so its count carries little meaning. The CDR3 nucleotides read TGTGCCAGCAGCTTCGGTAGCGGAATTGACAATGAGCAGTTCTTC. Translating gives CASSFGSGIDNEQFF. The chain has TRBV11-3 and TRBJ2-1; D may be TRBD2 (6 bases). This CDR3 is built from 15 residues. Trimming took off 3 bases at V and 5 bases at J, with 14 bases between the two ends. The V gene's germline CDR1 is SGHNT and CDR2 YENEEA. The full variable domain, completed using reference TRBV11-3 and TRBJ2-1, is EAGVVQSPRYKIIEKKQPVAFWCNPISGHNTLYWYLQNLGQGPELLIRYENEEAVDDSQLPKDRFSAERLKGVDSTLKIQPAELGDSAVYLCASSFGSGIDNEQFFGPGTRLTVL.

This clonotype is classed as medium-sized. The library was prepared for alpha chains; this beta chain is a stray read, so its frequency means little. V and J are TRBV10-3 and TRBJ2-1, with 12 positions matching TRBD2. Germline V lookup: CDR1 ENHRY, CDR2 SYGVKD. CDR3 size: 13 residues. Trimming took 4 bases from V and 12 from J; bases not matched to a gene: 4. The CDR3 DNA reads as TGTGCCATCAGTGGACTAGCGGGAGATGGGCAGTTCTTC. It encodes CAISGLAGDGQFF.

By frequency in the sample, this clonotype is medium-sized (0.01 to 0.1%). Because the library targeted alpha chains, this beta chain is an off-target read whose size means little. The chain combines TRBV12-3 or TRBV12-4 with TRBJ2-3; D is perhaps TRBD1 (6 bases). CDR3 length equals 13 residues. Trimming removed 7 bases from V and 2 bases from J, with 10 bases in between. CDR3: CASTGTITDTQYF. The DNA of the CDR3 is TGTGCCAGCACAGGGACAATCACAGATACGCAGTATTTT.